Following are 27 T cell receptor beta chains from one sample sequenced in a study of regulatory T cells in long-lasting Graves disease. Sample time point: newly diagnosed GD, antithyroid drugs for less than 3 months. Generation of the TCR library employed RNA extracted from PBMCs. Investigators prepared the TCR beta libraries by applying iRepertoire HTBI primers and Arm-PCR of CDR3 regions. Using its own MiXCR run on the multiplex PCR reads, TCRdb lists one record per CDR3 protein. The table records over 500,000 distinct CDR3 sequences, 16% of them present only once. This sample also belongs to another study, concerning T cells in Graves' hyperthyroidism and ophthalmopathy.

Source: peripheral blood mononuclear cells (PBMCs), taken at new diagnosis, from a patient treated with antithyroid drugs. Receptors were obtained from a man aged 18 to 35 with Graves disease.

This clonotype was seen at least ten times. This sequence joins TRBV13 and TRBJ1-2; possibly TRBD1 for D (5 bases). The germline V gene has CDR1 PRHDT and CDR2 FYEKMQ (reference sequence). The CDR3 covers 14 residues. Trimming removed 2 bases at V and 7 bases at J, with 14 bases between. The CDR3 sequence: CASSLPEQTGGYTF. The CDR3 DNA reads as TGTGCCAGCAGCTTACCCGAACAAACAGGTGGCTACACCTTC.

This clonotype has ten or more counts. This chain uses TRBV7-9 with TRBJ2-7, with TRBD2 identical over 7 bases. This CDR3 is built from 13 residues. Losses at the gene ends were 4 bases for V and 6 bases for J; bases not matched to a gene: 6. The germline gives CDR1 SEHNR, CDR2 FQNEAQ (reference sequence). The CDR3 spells CASSSRPGGEQYF. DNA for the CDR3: TGTGCCAGCAGCTCCCGGCCGGGAGGCGAGCAGTACTTC.

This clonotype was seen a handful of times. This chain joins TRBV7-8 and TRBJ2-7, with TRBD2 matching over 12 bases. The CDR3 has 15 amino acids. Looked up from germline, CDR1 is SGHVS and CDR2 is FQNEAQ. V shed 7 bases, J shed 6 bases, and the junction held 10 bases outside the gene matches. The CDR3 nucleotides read TGTGCCAGCACCCCTAGCGGGAGGGCCCGGCCCGAGCAGTACTTC. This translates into CASTPSGRARPEQYF.

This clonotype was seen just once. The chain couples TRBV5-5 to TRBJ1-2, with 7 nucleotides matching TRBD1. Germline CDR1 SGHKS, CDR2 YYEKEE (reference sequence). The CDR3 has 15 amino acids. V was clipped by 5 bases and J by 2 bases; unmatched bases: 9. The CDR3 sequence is CASSPTSTGNYGYTF. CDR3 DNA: TGTGCCAGCAGTCCCACTTCGACAGGGAACTATGGCTACACCTTC.

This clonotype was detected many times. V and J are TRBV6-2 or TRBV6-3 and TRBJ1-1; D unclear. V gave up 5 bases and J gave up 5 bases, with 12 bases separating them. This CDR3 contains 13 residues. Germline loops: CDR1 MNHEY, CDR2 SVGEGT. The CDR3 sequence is CASSEERRTEAFF. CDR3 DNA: TGTGCCAGCAGTGAGGAACGGCGAACTGAAGCTTTCTTT.

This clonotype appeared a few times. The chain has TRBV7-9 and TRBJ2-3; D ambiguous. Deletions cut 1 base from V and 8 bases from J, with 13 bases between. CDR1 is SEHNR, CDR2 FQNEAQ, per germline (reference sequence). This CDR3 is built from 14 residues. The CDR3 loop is CASSLVSLSGTQYF. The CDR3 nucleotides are TGTGCCAGCAGCTTAGTCAGCCTCTCGGGTACGCAGTATTTT.

The CDR3 coding sequence is TGTGCCAGCAGTCGTGCCCCCTTTCCAGGACGGATGACCTACGAGCAGTACTTC. Its translation is CASSRAPFPGRMTYEQYF. The chain uses TRBV28 and TRBJ2-7, with unresolved D. Germline CDR1 MDHEN, CDR2 SYDVKM. Trimming removed 5 bases from V and 2 bases from J, with 25 bases in between. This CDR3 has 18 amino acids.

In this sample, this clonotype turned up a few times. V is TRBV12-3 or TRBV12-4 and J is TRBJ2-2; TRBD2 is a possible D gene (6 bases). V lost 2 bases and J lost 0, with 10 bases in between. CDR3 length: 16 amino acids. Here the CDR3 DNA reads TGTGCCAGCAGTTTAAAGGAGGGCCCGAACACCGGGGAGCTGTTTTTT. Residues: CASSLKEGPNTGELFF.

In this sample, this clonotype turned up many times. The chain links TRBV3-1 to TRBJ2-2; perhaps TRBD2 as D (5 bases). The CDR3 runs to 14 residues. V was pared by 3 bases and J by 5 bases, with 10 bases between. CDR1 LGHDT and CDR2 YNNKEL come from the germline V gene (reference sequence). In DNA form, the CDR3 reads TGTGCCAGCAGCCACCACGAGGGTACCGGGGAGCTGTTTTTT. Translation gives CASSHHEGTGELFF.

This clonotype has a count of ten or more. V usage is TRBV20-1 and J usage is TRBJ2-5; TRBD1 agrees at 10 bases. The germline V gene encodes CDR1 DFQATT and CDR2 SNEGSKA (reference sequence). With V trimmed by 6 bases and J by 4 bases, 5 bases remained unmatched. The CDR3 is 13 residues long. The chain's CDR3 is CSAGTGVRETQYF. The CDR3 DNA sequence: TGCAGTGCCGGGACAGGGGTGAGAGAGACCCAGTACTTC.

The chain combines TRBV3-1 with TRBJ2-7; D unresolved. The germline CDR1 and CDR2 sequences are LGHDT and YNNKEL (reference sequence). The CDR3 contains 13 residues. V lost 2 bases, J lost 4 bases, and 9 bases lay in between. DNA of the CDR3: TGTGCCAGCAGCCAATCAGGTCCGTACGAGCAGTACTTC. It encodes CASSQSGPYEQYF.

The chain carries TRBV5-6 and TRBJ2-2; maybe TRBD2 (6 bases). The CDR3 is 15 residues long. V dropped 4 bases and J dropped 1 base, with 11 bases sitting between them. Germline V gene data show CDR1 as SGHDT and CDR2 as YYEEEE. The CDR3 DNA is TGTGCCAGCAGCCCCCGGGACTGGAACACCGGGGAGCTGTTTTTT. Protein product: CASSPRDWNTGELFF. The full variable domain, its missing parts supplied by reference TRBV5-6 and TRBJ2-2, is DAGVTQSPTHLIKTRGQQVTLRCSPKSGHDTVSWYQQALGQGPQFIFQYYEEEERQRGNFPDRFSGHQFPNYSSELNVNALLLGDSALYLCASSPRDWNTGELFFGEGSRLTVL.

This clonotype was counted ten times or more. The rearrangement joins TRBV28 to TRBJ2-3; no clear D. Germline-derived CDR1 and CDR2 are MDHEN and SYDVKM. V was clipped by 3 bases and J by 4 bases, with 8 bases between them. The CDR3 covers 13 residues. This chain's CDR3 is CASSFPSADTQYF. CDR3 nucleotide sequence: TGTGCCAGCAGTTTTCCAAGCGCAGATACGCAGTATTTT.

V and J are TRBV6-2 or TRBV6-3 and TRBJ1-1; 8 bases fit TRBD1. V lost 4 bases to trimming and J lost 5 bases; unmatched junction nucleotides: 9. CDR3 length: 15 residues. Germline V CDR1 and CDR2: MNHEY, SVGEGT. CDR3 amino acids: CASSSATGVGTEAFF. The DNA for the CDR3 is TGTGCCAGCAGTTCCGCGACAGGGGTCGGGACTGAAGCTTTCTTT.

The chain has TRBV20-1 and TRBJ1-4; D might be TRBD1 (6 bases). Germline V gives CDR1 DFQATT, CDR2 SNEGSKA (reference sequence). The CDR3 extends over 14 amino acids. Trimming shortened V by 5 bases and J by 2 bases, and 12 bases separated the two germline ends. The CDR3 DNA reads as TGCAGTGCTGCTGAGGGGGTGACTAATGAAAAACTGTTTTTT. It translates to CSAAEGVTNEKLFF.

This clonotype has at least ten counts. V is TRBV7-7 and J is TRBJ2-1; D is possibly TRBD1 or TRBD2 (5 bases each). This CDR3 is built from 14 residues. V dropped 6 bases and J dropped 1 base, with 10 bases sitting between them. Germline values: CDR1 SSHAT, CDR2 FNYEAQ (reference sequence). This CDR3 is CASSQGGSYNEQFF. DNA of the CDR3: TGTGCCAGCAGTCAGGGCGGGTCCTACAATGAGCAGTTCTTC.

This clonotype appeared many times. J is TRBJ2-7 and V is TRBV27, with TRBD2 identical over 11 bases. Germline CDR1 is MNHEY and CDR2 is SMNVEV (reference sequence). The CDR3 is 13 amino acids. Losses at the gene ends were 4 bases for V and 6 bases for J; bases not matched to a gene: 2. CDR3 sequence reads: CASSSLAGVEQYF. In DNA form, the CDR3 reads TGTGCCAGCAGTTCACTAGCGGGAGTCGAGCAGTACTTC.

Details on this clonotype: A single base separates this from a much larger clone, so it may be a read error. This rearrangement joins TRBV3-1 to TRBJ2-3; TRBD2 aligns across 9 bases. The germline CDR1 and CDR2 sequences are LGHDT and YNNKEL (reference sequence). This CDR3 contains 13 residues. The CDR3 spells CAISWTSADTQYF. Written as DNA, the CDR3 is TGTGCCATCAGCTGGACTAGCGCAGATACGCAGTATTTT.

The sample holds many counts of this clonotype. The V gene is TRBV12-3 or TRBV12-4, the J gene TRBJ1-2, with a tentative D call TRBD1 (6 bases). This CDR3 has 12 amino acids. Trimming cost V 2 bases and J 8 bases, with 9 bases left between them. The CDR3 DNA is TGTGCCAGCAGTTTAACAGGGTTCGGCTACACCTTC. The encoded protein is CASSLTGFGYTF.

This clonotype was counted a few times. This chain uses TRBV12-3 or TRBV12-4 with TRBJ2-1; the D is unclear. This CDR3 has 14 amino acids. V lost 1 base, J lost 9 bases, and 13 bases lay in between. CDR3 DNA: TGTGCCAGCAGTTTAGGGGGTAGCAGGAGTGAGCAGTTCTTC. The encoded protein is CASSLGGSRSEQFF.

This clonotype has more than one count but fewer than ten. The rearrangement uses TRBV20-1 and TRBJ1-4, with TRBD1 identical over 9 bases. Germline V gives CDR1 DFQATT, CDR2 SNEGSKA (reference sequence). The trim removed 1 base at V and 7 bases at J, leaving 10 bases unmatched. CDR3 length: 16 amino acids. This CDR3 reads CSARGVQGAVSEKLFF. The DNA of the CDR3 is TGCAGTGCTAGAGGGGTACAGGGGGCAGTAAGTGAAAAACTGTTTTTT.

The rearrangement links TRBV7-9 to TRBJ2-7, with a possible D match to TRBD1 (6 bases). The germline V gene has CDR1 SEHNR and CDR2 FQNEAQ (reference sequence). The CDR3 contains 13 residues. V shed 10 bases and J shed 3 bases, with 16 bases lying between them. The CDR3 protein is CATLGRGNYEQYF. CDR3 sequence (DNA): TGTGCCACACTAGGCAGGGGCAACTACGAGCAGTACTTC.

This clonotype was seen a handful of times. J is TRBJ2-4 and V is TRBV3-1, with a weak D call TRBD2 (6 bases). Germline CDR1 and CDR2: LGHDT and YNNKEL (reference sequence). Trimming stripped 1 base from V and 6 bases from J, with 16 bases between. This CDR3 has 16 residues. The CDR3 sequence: CASSQVEGGILNIQYF. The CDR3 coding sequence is TGTGCCAGCAGCCAAGTGGAGGGCGGGATCTTAAACATTCAGTACTTC.

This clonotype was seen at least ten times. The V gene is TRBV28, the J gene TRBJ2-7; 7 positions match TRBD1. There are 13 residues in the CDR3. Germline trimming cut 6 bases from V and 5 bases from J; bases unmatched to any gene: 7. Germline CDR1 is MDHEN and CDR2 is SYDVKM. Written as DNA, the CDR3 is TGTGCCAGCAGGAGACAGGGTGATCACGAGCAGTACTTC. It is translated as CASRRQGDHEQYF.

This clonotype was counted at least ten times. Here the CDR3 DNA reads TGCGCCAGCAGCTCGGACAACACTGAAGCTTTCTTT. It specifies CASSSDNTEAFF. The chain carries TRBV5-1 and TRBJ1-1; D unclear. CDR1 SGHRS and CDR2 YFSETQ come from the germline V gene. This CDR3 is 12 amino acids long. V was trimmed by 3 bases and J by 2 bases, leaving 5 bases between them.

In nucleotides, the CDR3 is TGTGCCACCAGTGATTTGGGGTATGAGCAGTTCTTC. It codes for CATSDLGYEQFF. The chain joins TRBV24-1 to TRBJ2-1; no firm D call. From germline, CDR1 is KGHDR and CDR2 SFDVKD. The CDR3 length is 12 residues. Trimming took 0 bases from V and 8 from J, leaving 4 bases between them.

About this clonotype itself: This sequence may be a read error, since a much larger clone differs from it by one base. CDR3 in DNA: TGCGCCAGCAGCCAAGTAGATATGGGACTAGCGGGACGTGAGCAGTACTTC. This codes for CASSQVDMGLAGREQYF. The chain recombines TRBV28 with TRBJ2-4; 13 bases line up with TRBD2. CDR1 is MDHEN and CDR2 is SYDVKM in the germline V gene. The CDR3 length is 17 residues.